The sequence of this T cell receptor beta chain was determined in a study of T-cell memory formation after mild COVID-19 (dated by TCRdb to about 2021). Background for the entire study: TCR sequence clusters from the two donors were found to be largely donor specific. Two young, previously healthy adult volunteers, one female and one male, were included in the cohort. Longitudinal TCRalpha and TCRbeta repertoire sequencing tracked T-cell clones expanding and contracting after mild COVID-19 in two donors.

Ficoll-Paque density gradient centrifugation was the method used to isolate PBMCs. Relative to germline, V is missing 5 bases and J is missing 6 bases, with 13 bases of the junction outside any gene match. The CDR3 has 17 amino acids, counting the end cysteine and phenylalanine. This entry keeps only the CDR3 DNA: 51 bases, framed from base 1. From the germline V gene (reference sequence), CDR1 is LGHDT and CDR2 is YNNKEL. To note about this clonotype: Which antigen it targets is not known. One base away there is no much larger clone; base qualities are not given.

The sequencing machine was an Illumina NovaSeq 6000. cDNA libraries for TCRalpha and TCRbeta were prepared by 5'RACE using constant-segment primers, with sample barcodes and unique molecular identifiers added. RNA was extracted from every sample with Trizol reagent. Amplification of the libraries took two PCR steps, and the second step added a second sample barcode plus Illumina TruSeq adapters. Libraries were sequenced on an Illumina NovaSeq with 2 x 150 bp paired-end reads. In the paper's pipeline: The reads were demultiplexed and collapsed into UMI-guided consensus sequences using migec v1.2.7. Using mixcr v2.1.11, the UMI consensuses were aligned to TRA and TRB V and J templates and assembled into clonotypes. Expanded or contracted clonotypes were those called significant by both edgeR and NoisET, with noise models trained on biological replicates. For edgeR calls, a false discovery rate-adjusted p below 0.01 and a log2 fold-change threshold of 1 were applied. As an exploratory analysis of dynamics, PCA with hierarchical clustering was applied to max-normalized trajectories of the 1000 most abundant clonotypes. Each responding clone was given a CD4 or CD8 phenotype based on the CD4+ and CD8+ repertoires, which had been sequenced separately. The public sequencing data were trimmed at Q25 with fastp and processed into clonotypes with MiXCR by TCRdb, which kept only in-frame beta chains. Entries are consolidated by CDR3 protein sequence, retaining the most common genes and DNA. It is TCRdb's table, rather than the study itself, that gives the V and J calls and clone size. This sample has about 180,000 distinct CDR3 sequences in its table, and roughly 17% of those were observed once. The ten largest clones take up about 1.9% of the sample.

Results and caveats for the whole study, not just this receptor: Balanced CD4/CD8 phenotypes were observed for clones contracting from day 15 to 85, whereas a bias towards CD4+ was observed for a second wave of clones expanding from day 15 to 37. Contracting CD4+ clones were found mainly in CM and EM memory subsets, while CD8+ clones were enriched in EMRA. Some responding clones were found in pre-infection memory, which suggests that pre-existing cross-reactive memory T cells took part in the SARS-CoV-2 response. Only two mild cases were covered by the study, and larger cohorts that include severe cases with pre-infection samples were considered necessary. SARS-CoV-2 specificity of the second-wave clones peaking on day 37 was not confirmed.

The TCR originated in an adult woman who had mild COVID-19 (a few samples of this study predate the infection). The sample titles of this study are shuffled in the database, so cell type and time point are left out; the donor was told from shared clones. The sequenced material came from PBMCs or a T cell subset sorted from them (not recorded which). The sequence links TRBV3-1 to TRBJ2-1, with 10 bases matching TRBD2. The CDR3 protein: CASSSRSRTSGPNEQFF. The DNA reads TGTGCCAGCAGCTCACGATCTAGGACTAGCGGCCCCAATGAGCAGTTCTTC.